Sequencing of this T cell receptor (beta chain) was carried out in a study of blood T cell repertoires in COVID-19. Study-level information: The samples span acute and convalescent COVID-19 from the United States, Italy and Spain.

Per the study methods: From reference gene primer amplification, estimates of nucleated cell counts were derived. Using immunoSEQ multiplex PCR, the repertoire was profiled, and TCRdb retains in-frame clones only, with some absent. V, J and clone size are taken as reported in that table, and D and trimming were inferred from the DNA itself. The profile shows about 74,000 clones, roughly four fifths of them singletons. The V gene lost 3 bases and the J gene lost 4 bases, with 12 bases spanning the gap. In germline, CDR1 is LNHDA, CDR2 SQIVND (reference sequence). The CDR3 spans 14 residues. The origin of this receptor is a human donor in a cohort sampled during active COVID-19. Sequencing input: peripheral blood. The chain carries TRBV19 and TRBJ1-1; D uncertain. The CDR3 nucleotides are TGTGCCAGTAGTATCGGGAAGGGAGGCACTGAAGCTTTCTTT. Amino acids: CASSIGKGGTEAFF.